The present entry profiles one T cell receptor beta chain with its context. The data derive from a study of T cells in Graves' hyperthyroidism and ophthalmopathy. The CDR3 length is 16 residues. Trimming cost V 0 bases and J 4 bases, with 13 bases left between them. In germline, CDR1 is SGHNT, CDR2 YYREEE (reference sequence). Amplified TCR beta CDR3 regions came from RNA transcripts. HTBI primers were employed in a first-round RT-PCR of the TCR CDR3. Each CDR3 protein gets one entry after TCRdb re-called the multiplex PCR reads with MiXCR. The sample records roughly 420,000 distinct CDR3 sequences, approximately 14% being singletons. Uncontrolled infections, other autoimmune diseases, pregnancy or lactation led to exclusion of patients. Diagnosis relied on clinical symptoms, serum thyroxine and TRAb, thyroid ultrasound and orbital computed tomography.

The sequenced sample consisted of blood. The genes are TRBV5-4 and TRBJ2-2; D is ambiguous. This TCR was sampled from a woman between 18 and 30 years old with Graves' hyperthyroidism. For the CDR3, the DNA is TGTGCCAGCAGCTTGGAAATCGTCGGATTCACCGGGGAGCTGTTTTTT. The encoded protein is CASSLEIVGFTGELFF.